The 18 T cell receptor beta chains in this list originate from one sample, sequenced in a study of a mutant IDH1 vaccine in newly diagnosed glioma. Profiled with immunoSEQ multiplex PCR; TCRdb holds only in-frame clones, not every one. The table records 95,000 to 100,000 clones, around 90% of them present only once. Regarding time point: baseline, week 1 (first vaccination visit). Treatment meaning: pre-vaccination baseline after standard-of-care therapy. The sample here was PBMCs, taken from a glioma patient treated with radiotherapy, temozolomide or both. The origin of the receptors is a woman in her forties or fifties with glioma.

This chain joins TRBV28 and TRBJ2-7; tentatively, D is TRBD1 or TRBD2 (5 bases each). Looked up from germline, CDR1 is MDHEN and CDR2 is SYDVKM. V was trimmed by 6 bases and J by 3 bases, leaving 12 bases between them. CDR3 length: 13 residues. The CDR3 region has the DNA TGTGCCAGCAGCGGGACGGTTGACTACGAGCAGTACTTC. Its translation is CASSGTVDYEQYF.

This clone was detected only once. V and J are TRBV4-1 and TRBJ1-1; maybe TRBD1 (5 bases). The CDR3 extends over 15 amino acids. Trimming stripped 3 bases from V and 3 bases from J, with 14 bases between. Germline V gives CDR1 MGHRA, CDR2 YSYEKL. The CDR3 is CASSQRGATDTEAFF. CDR3 nucleotides: TGCGCCAGCAGCCAGAGAGGGGCAACGGACACTGAAGCTTTCTTT.

The gene calls are TRBV5-4 and TRBJ2-4, with D possibly being TRBD1 (6 bases). CDR1 SGHNT and CDR2 YYREEE come from the germline V gene (reference sequence). This CDR3 has 14 amino acids. Trimming cost V 1 base and J 3 bases, with 8 bases left between them. The CDR3 sequence is CASSLTGHKNIQYF. The CDR3 region has the DNA TGTGCCAGCAGCTTGACAGGGCACAAAAACATTCAGTACTTC.

The V gene is TRBV6-1, the J gene TRBJ2-1; 9 nucleotides agree with TRBD1. Germline V gene lookup returns CDR1 MNHNS and CDR2 SASEGT. V trimming: 6 bases; J trimming: 3 bases; junction bases outside the gene matches: 6. The CDR3 covers 15 residues. CDR3 protein: CASRGGTGSYNEQFF. The CDR3 nucleotides read TGTGCCAGCAGGGGGGGGACAGGGAGCTACAATGAGCAGTTCTTC.

This clone was counted a single time. V usage is TRBV7-9 and J usage is TRBJ1-5; 7 nucleotides align to TRBD1. This CDR3 contains 15 residues. The germline V gene encodes CDR1 SEHNR and CDR2 FQNEAQ (reference sequence). The junction had 11 bases not matched to a gene; V was cut back by 5 bases and J by 7 bases. The CDR3 DNA is TGTGCCAGCAGCCGGACAGGAGGAGGTAACCAGCCCCAGCATTTT. As protein: CASSRTGGGNQPQHF. Together with reference TRBV7-9 and TRBJ1-5, the CDR3 gives the full variable domain: DTGVSQNPRHKITKRGQNVTFRCDPISEHNRLYWYRQTLGQGPEFLTYFQNEAQLEKSRLLSDRFSAERPKGSFSTLEIQRTEQGDSAMYLCASSRTGGGNQPQHFGDGTRLSIL.

The sample holds a few counts of this clone. V and J are TRBV19 and TRBJ2-1; D is unclear. Germline V lookup: CDR1 LNHDA, CDR2 SQIVND (reference sequence). The CDR3 has 13 residues. V lost 3 bases, J lost 6 bases, and 9 bases lay in between. Here the CDR3 reads CASSILTGNEQFF. CDR3 sequence (DNA): TGTGCCAGTAGTATTCTCACGGGCAATGAGCAGTTCTTC.

The J gene is TRBJ2-7, the V gene TRBV5-4; TRBD2 is a possible D gene (5 bases). V dropped 3 bases and J dropped 5 bases, with 15 bases sitting between them. Germline assignment: CDR1 SGHNT and CDR2 YYREEE (reference sequence). The CDR3 has 14 amino acids. This CDR3 reads CASSSREGTHEQYF. CDR3 nucleotide sequence: TGTGCCAGCAGCTCGCGCGAGGGAACCCACGAGCAGTACTTC.

A single count supports this clone. This chain joins TRBV5-1 and TRBJ2-7; D is perhaps TRBD1 (6 bases). V dropped 1 base and J dropped 5 bases, with 13 bases sitting between them. This CDR3 is built from 14 residues. CDR1 SGHRS and CDR2 YFSETQ come from the germline V gene. The DNA of the CDR3 is TGCGCCAGCAGCTTGCACAGGGTTTGGGACGAGCAGTACTTC. This sequence encodes CASSLHRVWDEQYF.

This clone has just one count. The chain couples TRBV2 to TRBJ2-4, with 9 nucleotides matching TRBD2. J gave up 0 bases and V 4 bases, and 7 bases lay outside the gene matches. Germline V CDR1 and CDR2: SNHLY, FYNNEI. CDR3 length equals 17 residues. The CDR3 coding sequence is TGTGCCAGCAGTGCTGGACTAGCGAGACTAGCCAAAAACATTCAGTACTTC. Translation gives CASSAGLARLAKNIQYF.

The V and J genes are TRBV28 and TRBJ2-7; D unresolved. In germline, CDR1 is MDHEN, CDR2 SYDVKM. Deletions cut 4 bases from V and 2 bases from J, with 12 bases between. This CDR3 contains 14 residues. The CDR3 region is CASSSVTTAYEQYF. In nucleotides, the CDR3 is TGTGCCAGCAGTTCCGTAACCACAGCCTACGAGCAGTACTTC.

The chain joins TRBV5-4 to TRBJ2-2; D is unresolved. V was clipped by 4 bases and J by 3 bases, with 10 bases between them. The germline gives CDR1 SGHNT, CDR2 YYREEE (reference sequence). This CDR3 is built from 14 residues. The CDR3 nucleotides read TGTGCCAGCAGCCCACCGCTAGACACCGGGGAGCTGTTTTTT. This sequence encodes CASSPPLDTGELFF.

The CDR3 DNA reads as TGTGCCAGCAGCTTATTTTTTAGCGGGAGGGCCCTCACAGATACGCAGTATTTT. This sequence encodes CASSLFFSGRALTDTQYF. The V and J genes are TRBV7-9 and TRBJ2-3, with TRBD2 identical over 11 bases. This CDR3 region has 18 residues. CDR1 is SEHNR and CDR2 is FQNEAQ in the germline V gene (reference sequence). Trimming took 2 bases from V and 2 from J; bases not matched to a gene: 9.

This rearrangement joins TRBV7-9 to TRBJ1-3; D uncertain. CDR1 is SEHNR, CDR2 FQNEAQ, per germline (reference sequence). This CDR3 has 16 amino acids. Deletions cut 5 bases from V and 0 bases from J, with 14 bases between. CDR3 protein: CASSPFGAASGNTIYF. The CDR3 nucleotides read TGTGCCAGCAGCCCCTTCGGAGCGGCCTCTGGAAACACCATATATTTT.

The genes are TRBV5-6 and TRBJ1-5; maybe TRBD1 (5 bases). V lost 0 bases to trimming and J lost 2 bases, with 12 bases between them. The CDR3 is 16 amino acids. The germline V gene has CDR1 SGHDT and CDR2 YYEEEE. CDR3 sequence reads: CASSLGWGEGNQPQHF. The CDR3 DNA sequence: TGTGCCAGCAGCTTGGGCTGGGGCGAGGGCAATCAGCCCCAGCATTTT.

The chain joins TRBV7-8 to TRBJ1-5; D is ambiguous. Between the trimmed V and J ends, which lost 1 base and 7 bases, there was a span of 8 bases. CDR3 length equals 13 residues. In germline, CDR1 is SGHVS, CDR2 FQNEAQ. The CDR3 DNA reads TGTGCCAGCAGCTTAGGATTGAGGCAGCCCCAGCATTTT. The encoded protein is CASSLGLRQPQHF.

V and J are TRBV28 and TRBJ1-3; 9 bases match TRBD1. The CDR3 extends over 16 amino acids. Trimming at V came to 3 bases and at J to 7 bases, leaving 10 bases not matched to a gene. Germline CDR1 is MDHEN and CDR2 is SYDVKM. The chain's CDR3 is CASSFTGTGYRNTIYF. CDR3 DNA: TGTGCCAGCAGTTTTACCGGGACAGGGTACCGGAACACCATATATTTT.

The chain combines TRBV9 with TRBJ2-7; either TRBD1 or TRBD2 may fit D (6 bases each). CDR3 length: 16 residues. The germline gives CDR1 SGDLS, CDR2 YYNGEE. V lost 9 bases, J lost 0 bases, and 22 bases lay in between. The CDR3 DNA reads TGTGCCACAAAGGGGGAGTCAAGGAGGGGCTCCTACGAGCAGTACTTC. Its protein product is CATKGESRRGSYEQYF.

The chain links TRBV5-1 to TRBJ2-1; unclear D gene. The germline CDR1 and CDR2 sequences are SGHRS and YFSETQ. Between the trimmed V and J ends, which lost 2 bases and 3 bases, there was a span of 3 bases. The CDR3 consists of 12 residues. The CDR3 nucleotides read TGCGCCAGCAGCTTCAACTACAATGAGCAGTTCTTC. This translates into CASSFNYNEQFF.